These 14 T cell receptor beta chains were sequenced from one sample in a study of cytomegalovirus exposure and HLA in healthy donors. Primers for the PCR totalled 60 Vbeta and 13 Jbeta. Sequenced by immunoSEQ multiplex PCR; TCRdb stores in-frame clones only, minus some. Of about 160,000 clones listed, 60% to 85% are singletons. The sequencing input was PBMCs. These receptors came from a woman between 50 and 59 years old in good health and CMV-seropositive.

The chain couples TRBV5-1 to TRBJ2-5; D call uncertain. Trimming shortened V by 1 base and J by 1 base, and 5 bases separated the two germline ends. The CDR3 totals 13 residues. Germline assignment: CDR1 SGHRS and CDR2 YFSETQ. CDR3 amino acids: CASSLQSQETQYF. The CDR3 nucleotides read TGCGCCAGCAGCTTGCAGTCCCAAGAGACCCAGTACTTC.

V is TRBV2 and J is TRBJ2-7, with 8 nucleotides matching TRBD2. Germline loops: CDR1 SNHLY, CDR2 FYNNEI. J gave up 6 bases and V 7 bases, and 8 bases lay outside the gene matches. CDR3 size: 13 residues. The CDR3 loop reads CASTRGGSPEQYF. CDR3 DNA sequence: TGTGCCAGCACCCGCGGGGGGTCCCCCGAGCAGTACTTC.

V gene TRBV5-4 combines with J gene TRBJ2-5; 9 bases are shared with TRBD2. CDR1 is SGHNT, CDR2 YYREEE, per germline (reference sequence). Trimming took 5 bases from V and 5 from J; bases not matched to a gene: 10. The CDR3 is made up of 15 amino acids. CDR3 protein: CASRSSGGAAETQYF. As DNA, the CDR3 is TGTGCCAGCAGGAGTAGCGGGGGAGCGGCGGAGACCCAGTACTTC.

J is TRBJ1-4 and V is TRBV2, with D possibly TRBD1 on 6 matching bases. The V gene's germline CDR1 is SNHLY and CDR2 FYNNEI. V gave up 6 bases and J gave up 6 bases, with 14 bases separating them. The CDR3 has 14 amino acids. For the CDR3, the DNA is TGTGCCAGCAGCGAGACAGGTTCTGATGAAAAACTGTTTTTT. Its protein product is CASSETGSDEKLFF.

This clone occurred once. This sequence joins TRBV11-2 and TRBJ2-7, with D maybe TRBD2 (7 bases). With 7 bases removed from V and 5 bases from J, the gap between germline ends came to 21 bases. This CDR3 is built from 15 residues. Germline V CDR1 and CDR2: SGHAT, FQNNGV. The CDR3 is CASTRGGARSHEQYF. The CDR3 DNA sequence: TGTGCCAGCACCCGAGGGGGGGCGCGGTCCCACGAGCAGTACTTC.

The V and J genes are TRBV15 and TRBJ1-3, with D hard to call. The germline V gene has CDR1 LNHNV and CDR2 YYDKDF (reference sequence). Trimming removed 0 bases from V and 0 bases from J, with 9 bases in between. This CDR3 comprises 16 residues. The CDR3 loop is CATSRDQAISGNTIYF. CDR3 bases: TGTGCCACCAGCAGAGATCAAGCCATCTCTGGAAACACCATATATTTT.

The gene calls are TRBV19 and TRBJ2-2; 8 bases agree with TRBD1. The CDR3 is 16 amino acids. Germline CDR1 is LNHDA and CDR2 is SQIVND (reference sequence). V shed 5 bases and J 0 bases; nucleotides not matched to a gene: 5. The CDR3 DNA reads as TGTGCCAGTAGTGTACAGGGGGTCTCGAACACCGGGGAGCTGTTTTTT. Residues: CASSVQGVSNTGELFF.

V usage is TRBV5-6 and J usage is TRBJ1-1, with TRBD1 matching 7 bases. Germline V CDR1 and CDR2: SGHDT, YYEEEE. The length of the CDR3 is 13 residues. With V trimmed by 2 bases and J by 6 bases, 4 bases remained unmatched. As DNA, the CDR3 is TGTGCCAGCAGCTTTTGGCAGGGGGCTGAAGCTTTCTTT. Translation gives CASSFWQGAEAFF. The full variable domain, rest sourced from reference TRBV5-6 and TRBJ1-1, is DAGVTQSPTHLIKTRGQQVTLRCSPKSGHDTVSWYQQALGQGPQFIFQYYEEEERQRGNFPDRFSGHQFPNYSSELNVNALLLGDSALYLCASSFWQGAEAFFGQGTRLTVV.

The chain carries TRBV5-1 and TRBJ2-3, with TRBD2 identical over 8 bases. The germline gives CDR1 SGHRS, CDR2 YFSETQ. The CDR3 extends over 14 amino acids. Unmatched junction bases numbered 6, after V lost 4 bases and J lost 5 bases. The DNA of the CDR3 is TGCGCCAGCAGCCTATCGGGGGGGGTAGATACGCAGTATTTT. Amino acid sequence: CASSLSGGVDTQYF.

This clone has more than one count but fewer than ten. V gene TRBV2 combines with J gene TRBJ2-5; 11 bases match TRBD2. The junction had 2 bases not matched to a gene; V was cut back by 8 bases and J by 0 bases. CDR3 length: 14 amino acids. Germline CDR1 SNHLY, CDR2 FYNNEI. The CDR3 DNA reads TGTGCCAGCGGGGGACTAGCGGACCAAGAGACCCAGTACTTC. Translating gives CASGGLADQETQYF.

This clone showed up just a few times. The J gene is TRBJ2-5, the V gene TRBV5-8; D may be TRBD1 (7 bases). The V gene's germline CDR1 is SGHTS and CDR2 YDEGEE. The CDR3 is 17 amino acids. Trimming removed 4 bases at V and 4 bases at J, with 23 bases between. The CDR3 region is CASSLRTGLPFGETQYF. The CDR3 DNA is TGTGCCAGCAGCCTCAGGACAGGACTACCTTTTGGAGAGACCCAGTACTTC.

The chain links TRBV9 to TRBJ1-1; TRBD1 is a possible D gene (5 bases). Germline assignment: CDR1 SGDLS and CDR2 YYNGEE. Trimming left V 3 bases short and J 1 base short, with 10 bases between. The CDR3 has 14 residues. The CDR3 region has the DNA TGTGCCAGCAGCGCGATAGGACAGAACACTGAAGCTTTCTTT. Protein sequence: CASSAIGQNTEAFF. Complete variable domain (other parts from reference TRBV9 and TRBJ1-1): DSGVTQTPKHLITATGQRVTLRCSPRSGDLSVYWYQQSLDQGLQFLIQYYNGEERAKGNILERFSAQQFPDLHSELNLSSLELGDSALYFCASSAIGQNTEAFFGQGTRLTVV.

V is TRBV7-9 and J is TRBJ2-1; 7 bases are a match to TRBD1. This CDR3 is built from 15 residues. V trimming: 5 bases; J trimming: 6 bases; junction bases outside the gene matches: 10. Per the germline V gene, CDR1 is SEHNR and CDR2 is FQNEAQ (reference sequence). CDR3 amino acids: CASSPTGNLGNEQFF. The CDR3 bases are TGTGCCAGCAGCCCGACAGGGAATTTAGGCAATGAGCAGTTCTTC.

The chain links TRBV27 to TRBJ1-1, with 7 positions matching TRBD1. The germline V gene has CDR1 MNHEY and CDR2 SMNVEV (reference sequence). CDR3 size: 13 residues. The V segment lost 8 bases and the J segment 5 bases; nucleotides outside the gene matches: 8. CDR3 DNA sequence: TGTGCCAGCTCCTATGAGGGGGCTACTGAAGCTTTCTTT. Translating it yields CASSYEGATEAFF.